This TCR beta chain was sequenced for a study of blood T cell repertoires in COVID-19. Sequenced by immunoSEQ multiplex PCR; TCRdb stores in-frame clones only, minus some. The repertoire has fewer than 350,000 clones, approximately 80% of them found once; the top ten carry roughly 2.9%. This clone appeared a few times. Sample: peripheral blood. The TCR was taken from a woman aged 55-69 years with active or convalescent COVID-19.

CDR3 sequence reads: CASHSVGGRKMTGELFF. In nucleotides, the CDR3 is TGTGCCAGTCATAGCGTAGGAGGCAGGAAGATGACCGGGGAGCTGTTTTTT. V gene TRBV19 combines with J gene TRBJ2-2, with a weak D call TRBD2 (5 bases). The CDR3 length is 17 residues. Germline CDR1 LNHDA, CDR2 SQIVND (reference sequence). Trimming left V 8 bases short and J 5 bases short, with 24 bases between.